The 4 T cell receptor beta chains below all came from one sample that was sequenced in a study of T cells after yellow fever vaccination. One entry per CDR3 protein results from TCRdb running MiXCR on the 5' RACE reads. The sample yields fewer than 450,000 distinct CDR3 sequences, roughly 8.3% seen once. The sample here was PBMCs, taken 35 to 50 days after the first yellow fever vaccination. The receptors come from a man in his late teens or twenties who received the YFV17D yellow fever vaccine.

This clonotype has a handful of counts. This chain links TRBV5-6 with TRBJ2-3; D is uncertain. The CDR3 loop spans 17 amino acids. Deletions cut 2 bases from V and 2 bases from J, with 18 bases between. Germline-derived CDR1 and CDR2 are SGHDT and YYEEEE. CDR3 sequence (DNA): TGTGCCAGCAGCTTACCGCGCTATCGGGCGTCCACAGATACGCAGTATTTT. Its protein is CASSLPRYRASTDTQYF.

This clonotype appeared a few times. The chain uses TRBV7-6 and TRBJ1-1; 10 bases are a match to TRBD1. The germline gives CDR1 SGHVS, CDR2 FNYEAQ. The CDR3 spans 17 residues. V was pared by 3 bases and J by 10 bases, with 17 bases of the junction left unmatched. CDR3 protein: CASSFAAGTGATEGAFF. The CDR3 region has the DNA TGTGCCAGCAGCTTCGCTGCCGGGACAGGGGCCACCGAGGGAGCTTTCTTT.

The V gene is TRBV3-1, the J gene TRBJ2-1; possible D gene TRBD2, 7 bases. V was cut by 3 bases and J by 8 bases, with 17 bases left in between. CDR3 length equals 15 residues. CDR1 is LGHDT, CDR2 YNNKEL, per germline (reference sequence). CDR3 loop: CASSQPSRGGYEQFF. The CDR3 nucleotides read TGTGCCAGCAGCCAGCCATCTAGGGGGGGCTATGAGCAGTTCTTC.

Here the CDR3 reads CASSSPAGQKYSGANVLTF. The CDR3, as DNA: TGTGCCAGCAGTTCCCCTGCGGGACAGAAATACTCTGGGGCCAACGTCCTGACTTTC. The chain links TRBV12-3 or TRBV12-4 to TRBJ2-6; a weak D match, TRBD1 (7 bases). The CDR3 extends over 19 amino acids. The ends were cut back, 4 bases at V and 0 bases at J, with 19 bases in the middle.